This T cell receptor (beta chain) was captured by sequencing in a study of CD8 T cells in ankylosing spondylitis. Points from the study as a whole: Disease-associated clones were CD8+ and fairly uncommon in peripheral blood. Among TCR beta sequences, a motif of eight highly homologous variants appeared characteristic of ankylosing spondylitis blood.

This clonotype showed up many times. The antigen is not known. Quantitative 5'-RACE with molecular barcodes generated TCR beta libraries. One entry per CDR3 protein results from TCRdb running MiXCR on the 5' RACE reads. The top ten clones hold 4% to 4.5% of a sample with approximately 42,000 distinct CDR3 sequences, approximately 3.6% of them seen once. Deletions cut 3 bases from V and 2 bases from J, with 10 bases between. The germline V gene encodes CDR1 SGDLS and CDR2 YYNGEE. The CDR3 has 14 amino acids. This receptor was identified in a female donor with ankylosing spondylitis or in good health (not recorded which). V usage is TRBV9 and J usage is TRBJ2-3; tentative D call: TRBD2 (6 bases). Sequenced sample: blood, either unsorted or a sorted T cell fraction (not recorded which). The CDR3 nucleotides read TGTGCCAGCAGCGGCCGACTAGACACAGATACGCAGTATTTT. The encoded protein is CASSGRLDTDTQYF.